The present T cell receptor beta chain was sequenced within a study of cytomegalovirus exposure and HLA in healthy donors. The V gene's germline CDR1 is MDHEN and CDR2 SYDVKM. The V segment lost 6 bases and the J segment 0 bases; nucleotides outside the gene matches: 10. The CDR3 sequence is 17 residues long. The PCR contained 60 Vbeta and 13 Jbeta primers. The protocol was immunoSEQ multiplex PCR, while the TCRdb copy is restricted to in-frame clones and leaves out a portion. The sample lists about 130,000 clones, approximately 70% occurring once. The chain uses TRBV28 and TRBJ2-1; 8 nucleotides align to TRBD2. The TCR comes from a woman aged 60-75 years in good health and CMV-seropositive. The sequencing input was PBMCs. The CDR3 nucleotides read TGTGCCAGCAGCCGCGGGAGGTGGCGCAGCTCCTACAATGAGCAGTTCTTC. Its protein product is CASSRGRWRSSYNEQFF. Together with reference TRBV28 and TRBJ2-1, the CDR3 gives the full variable domain: DVKVTQSSRYLVKRTGEKVFLECVQDMDHENMFWYRQDPGLGLRLIYFSYDVKMKEKGDIPEGYSVSREKKERFSLILESASTNQTSMYLCASSRGRWRSSYNEQFFGPGTRLTVL.